This TCR beta chain was recovered during a study of cytomegalovirus exposure and HLA in healthy donors. The germline gives CDR1 MNHNY, CDR2 SVGAGI (reference sequence). The CDR3 is 14 residues long. Trimming cost V 2 bases and J 6 bases; bases outside gene matches: 4. A multiplex PCR was run with 60 Vbeta primers and 13 Jbeta primers. Assay used: immunoSEQ multiplex PCR; TCRdb lists only in-frame clones, some missing. The table has about 210,000 clones, 70% to 80% seen once. The sample was PBMCs. This TCR derives from a young woman in good health and CMV-seropositive. The chain is built from TRBV6-6 and TRBJ1-5; 7 positions match TRBD1. The CDR3 region is CASSYGPGGQPQHF. CDR3 nucleotides: TGTGCCAGCAGTTACGGGCCAGGGGGTCAGCCCCAGCATTTT.